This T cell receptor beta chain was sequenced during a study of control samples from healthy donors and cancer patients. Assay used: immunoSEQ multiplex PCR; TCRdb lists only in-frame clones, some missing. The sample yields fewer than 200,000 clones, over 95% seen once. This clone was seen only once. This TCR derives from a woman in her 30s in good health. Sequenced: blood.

The CDR3 sequence: CASKNGANVLTF. CDR3 nucleotide sequence: TGTGCCAGCAAAAATGGGGCCAACGTCCTGACTTTC. The chain employs TRBV28 and TRBJ2-6; D unclear. The germline gives CDR1 MDHEN, CDR2 SYDVKM. The CDR3 extends over 12 amino acids. V was cut by 7 bases and J by 3 bases, with 4 bases left in between.